The 30 T cell receptor beta chains reported below all come from one sample, sequenced in a study of cytomegalovirus exposure and HLA in healthy donors. Researchers ran the PCR with 60 Vbeta and 13 Jbeta primers. The protocol was immunoSEQ multiplex PCR, while the TCRdb copy is restricted to in-frame clones and leaves out a portion. Of around 130,000 clones listed, roughly 90% are singletons. Sequenced sample: PBMCs. All receptors come from a woman between 40 and 55 years old in good health and CMV-seronegative.

The V call is TRBV7-9, the J call TRBJ2-5; TRBD1 is a possible D gene (6 bases). V lost 5 bases to trimming and J lost 1 base, with 11 bases between them. CDR3 length: 14 amino acids. Germline V gene sequence: CDR1 SEHNR, CDR2 FQNEAQ (reference sequence). The CDR3 here is CASSLLDSQETQYF. As DNA, the CDR3 is TGTGCCAGCAGCCTCCTGGACAGCCAAGAGACCCAGTACTTC.

The chain recombines TRBV4-3 with TRBJ2-4, with 12 bases fitting TRBD2. Germline trimming cut 0 bases from V and 1 base from J; bases unmatched to any gene: 7. Germline CDR1 is LGHNA and CDR2 is YSLEER. The CDR3 is made up of 19 amino acids. The DNA for the CDR3 is TGCGCCAGCAGCCAAGAGTTGGCTAGCGGGAGGGTGGCCAAAAACATTCAGTACTTC. Translation gives CASSQELASGRVAKNIQYF.

This clone was observed once. The genes are TRBV7-6 and TRBJ2-2, with a tentative D call TRBD1 (5 bases). CDR1 and CDR2 from the germline V gene are SGHVS and FNYEAQ. The CDR3 spans 15 residues. V shed 3 bases and J shed 7 bases, with 15 bases lying between them. In DNA form, the CDR3 reads TGTGCCAGCAGCTTCCACCAGGGTGGAAACGGGGAGCTGTTTTTT. Amino acid sequence: CASSFHQGGNGELFF.

CDR3 residues: CASSTSLAVNYNEQFF. Written as DNA, the CDR3 is TGTGCCAGCAGCACCTCACTAGCGGTCAACTACAATGAGCAGTTCTTC. The chain links TRBV11-3 to TRBJ2-1, with TRBD2 matching 8 bases. V lost 5 bases to trimming and J lost 3 bases; unmatched junction nucleotides: 9. This CDR3 has 16 amino acids. Germline CDR1 reads SGHNT; CDR2 reads YENEEA.

A single count supports this clone. The chain combines TRBV19 with TRBJ2-7; 9 bases match TRBD1. Germline V lookup: CDR1 LNHDA, CDR2 SQIVND (reference sequence). The CDR3 runs to 13 residues. V was pared by 10 bases and J by 5 bases, with 9 bases of the junction left unmatched. Here the CDR3 reads CATSGTGFHEQYF. As DNA, the CDR3 is TGTGCCACGTCCGGGACAGGGTTCCACGAGCAGTACTTC.

The genes are TRBV10-2 and TRBJ2-1, with D perhaps TRBD2 (6 bases). V was clipped by 10 bases and J by 3 bases, with 10 bases between them. The CDR3 runs to 12 residues. The V gene's germline CDR1 is WSHSY and CDR2 SAAADI. Here the CDR3 DNA reads TGCGCCACCACCGGGGGCTACAATGAGCAGTTCTTC. It codes for CATTGGYNEQFF.

A few counts support this clone. The J gene is TRBJ1-1, the V gene TRBV6-6; 7 bases are shared with TRBD1. CDR3 length: 11 residues. The germline V gene has CDR1 MNHNY and CDR2 SVGAGI (reference sequence). Unmatched junction bases numbered 2, after V lost 5 bases and J lost 8 bases. The CDR3 loop is CASSQTGEAFF. DNA for the CDR3: TGTGCCAGCAGTCAGACAGGGGAAGCTTTCTTT.

The chain employs TRBV5-4 and TRBJ2-1; 10 bases map to TRBD2. The length of the CDR3 is 17 residues. Trimming cost V 4 bases and J 4 bases; bases outside gene matches: 11. The V gene's germline CDR1 is SGHNT and CDR2 YYREEE (reference sequence). The CDR3 loop is CASSRMGGLAAYNEQFF. DNA for the CDR3: TGTGCCAGCAGCCGTATGGGAGGACTAGCGGCGTACAATGAGCAGTTCTTC.

This chain connects TRBV5-1 to TRBJ2-5; D is unclear. The V gene lost 1 base and the J gene lost 5 bases, with 15 bases spanning the gap. The CDR3 is made up of 15 amino acids. The germline V gene has CDR1 SGHRS and CDR2 YFSETQ. CDR3 loop: CASSLQAEQVETQYF. The DNA for the CDR3 is TGCGCCAGCAGCTTGCAGGCCGAGCAAGTGGAGACCCAGTACTTC.

V usage is TRBV9 and J usage is TRBJ2-2; 7 positions match TRBD2. There are 16 residues in the CDR3. Germline V gene lookup returns CDR1 SGDLS and CDR2 YYNGEE. The junction had 4 bases not matched to a gene; V was cut back by 1 base and J by 1 base. The CDR3 spells CASSVLAGVNTGELFF. In DNA, the CDR3 is TGTGCCAGCAGCGTATTGGCGGGAGTGAACACCGGGGAGCTGTTTTTT.

The rearrangement links TRBV10-3 to TRBJ2-1; TRBD2 might be the D (6 bases). CDR1 is ENHRY and CDR2 is SYGVKD in the germline V gene. With 0 bases removed from V and 8 bases from J, the gap between germline ends came to 20 bases. The CDR3 runs 17 residues. For the CDR3, the DNA is TGTGCCATCAGTGAGTCGAGGGCGGGGCAACAGGTCGATGAGCAGTTCTTC. It codes for CAISESRAGQQVDEQFF.

This clone was observed once. This chain joins TRBV9 and TRBJ2-3; D is uncertain. Germline V CDR1 and CDR2: SGDLS, YYNGEE. The ends were cut back, 0 bases at V and 5 bases at J, with 7 bases in the middle. This CDR3 comprises 13 residues. The CDR3 is CASSVVTGDTQYF. In nucleotides, the CDR3 is TGTGCCAGCAGCGTAGTAACGGGAGATACGCAGTATTTT.

In DNA form, the CDR3 reads TGTGCCAGCAGCGCGGGACTTCTCCCTGGGGCCAACGTCCTGACTTTC. As protein: CASSAGLLPGANVLTF. The chain carries TRBV7-7 and TRBJ2-6, with D perhaps matching TRBD2 (6 bases). Germline CDR1 is SSHAT and CDR2 is FNYEAQ (reference sequence). V lost 5 bases and J 2 bases, leaving 13 bases between the germline ends. CDR3 length: 16 residues.

V gene TRBV29-1 combines with J gene TRBJ1-1; perhaps TRBD1 as D (5 bases). Trimming left V 0 bases short and J 3 bases short, with 11 bases between. Germline-derived CDR1 and CDR2 are SQVTM and ANQGSEA. CDR3 length: 14 amino acids. For the CDR3, the DNA is TGCAGCGTTGAAGATCCGGGACTTTACACTGAAGCTTTCTTT. Amino acid sequence: CSVEDPGLYTEAFF.

This rearrangement joins TRBV7-6 to TRBJ2-1; tentative D call: TRBD2 (6 bases). This CDR3 spans 14 amino acids. CDR1 and CDR2 from the germline V gene are SGHVS and FNYEAQ. V lost 2 bases and J 6 bases, leaving 11 bases between the germline ends. CDR3 coding DNA: TGTGCCAGCAGCTTATGGGCGCGGGGCAATGAGCAGTTCTTC. Translated: CASSLWARGNEQFF.

This clone was observed a handful of times. This CDR3 reads CASSHPREVNTEAFF. Written as DNA, the CDR3 is TGTGCCAGCAGCCACCCTAGGGAGGTGAACACTGAAGCTTTCTTT. This chain joins TRBV14 and TRBJ1-1; D call uncertain. The CDR3 totals 15 residues. V lost 3 bases to trimming and J lost 0 bases, with 11 bases between them. In germline, CDR1 is SGHDN, CDR2 FVKESK.

V is TRBV11-3 and J is TRBJ2-7, with TRBD1 as a possible D gene (7 bases). V shed 3 bases and J shed 4 bases, with 16 bases lying between them. The germline CDR1 and CDR2 sequences are SGHNT and YENEEA. This CDR3 comprises 15 residues. CDR3 loop: CASSFAPTGRYEQYF. CDR3 in DNA: TGTGCCAGCAGCTTCGCCCCGACAGGGAGGTACGAGCAGTACTTC.

The chain combines TRBV11-1 with TRBJ2-4; weak D call: TRBD2 (5 bases). The CDR3 is 14 amino acids. The V gene lost 7 bases and the J gene lost 5 bases, with 15 bases spanning the gap. Germline V gives CDR1 SGHAT, CDR2 FQDESV (reference sequence). DNA of the CDR3: TGTGCCAGCACTAACCTACAGCGGCAAAACATTCAGTACTTC. Translation gives CASTNLQRQNIQYF.

This sequence joins TRBV6-1 and TRBJ1-4; TRBD1 might be the D (6 bases). The CDR3 has 14 residues. V dropped 3 bases and J dropped 5 bases, with 10 bases sitting between them. The germline V gene has CDR1 MNHNS and CDR2 SASEGT. The CDR3: CASSEGTPNEKLFF. In nucleotides, the CDR3 is TGTGCCAGCAGTGAGGGGACACCGAATGAAAAACTGTTTTTT.

The V and J genes are TRBV18 and TRBJ2-7, with D perhaps matching TRBD2 (6 bases). Trimming took 6 bases from V and 6 from J, leaving 15 bases between them. Germline CDR1 is KGHSH and CDR2 is LQKENI. The CDR3 is made up of 13 amino acids. In DNA form, the CDR3 reads TGTGCCAGCTCCGAGGGACGGGGGACCGAGCAGTACTTC. It specifies CASSEGRGTEQYF.

V gene TRBV7-9 combines with J gene TRBJ1-1; weak D call: TRBD1 (5 bases). V lost 0 bases to trimming and J lost 4 bases, with 9 bases between them. This CDR3 region has 14 residues. Germline V lookup: CDR1 SEHNR, CDR2 FQNEAQ (reference sequence). CDR3 region: CASSLALRATEAFF. CDR3 coding DNA: TGTGCCAGCAGCTTAGCGCTCAGGGCCACTGAAGCTTTCTTT.

The chain combines TRBV7-9 with TRBJ1-4, with unresolved D. The CDR3 is made up of 15 amino acids. V lost 6 bases and J lost 2, with 13 bases in between. The V gene's germline CDR1 is SEHNR and CDR2 FQNEAQ (reference sequence). The CDR3 sequence is CASSPTALTNEKLFF. Here the CDR3 DNA reads TGTGCCAGCAGTCCAACCGCGCTCACTAATGAAAAACTGTTTTTT.

V and J are TRBV5-4 and TRBJ1-4; 8 bases match TRBD1. The CDR3 is 14 amino acids. With 4 bases clipped from V and 7 bases from J, the junction kept 6 bases outside the gene matches. CDR1 and CDR2 (germline): SGHNT, YYREEE (reference sequence). This CDR3 is CASSQDRVSEKLFF. DNA for the CDR3: TGTGCCAGCAGCCAGGACAGGGTCAGTGAAAAACTGTTTTTT.

This rearrangement joins TRBV10-1 to TRBJ2-5; D perhaps matches TRBD2 (6 bases). This CDR3 region has 12 residues. Trimming removed 6 bases at V and 5 bases at J, with 10 bases between. The germline CDR1 and CDR2 sequences are WNHNN and SYGVQD (reference sequence). This chain's CDR3 is CASRPGRETQYF. The CDR3 DNA reads as TGCGCCAGCAGGCCGGGGAGGGAGACCCAGTACTTC.

Written as DNA, the CDR3 is TGTGCCAGCAGTTTATCCCGAGGGAGCAATCAGCCCCAGCATTTT. Translation: CASSLSRGSNQPQHF. The V call is TRBV27, the J call TRBJ1-5, with D uncertain. Between the trimmed V and J ends, which lost 0 bases and 1 base, there was a span of 7 bases. The CDR3 is 15 amino acids. Germline V CDR1 and CDR2: MNHEY, SMNVEV (reference sequence).

This chain uses TRBV6-1 with TRBJ2-5, with 7 bases identical to TRBD1. Germline lookup yields CDR1 MNHNS and CDR2 SASEGT. The CDR3 consists of 14 residues. The ends lost 5 bases at V and 1 base at J; junction bases unmatched: 4. The CDR3 loop reads CASSPGTVQETQYF. The CDR3 DNA sequence: TGTGCCAGCAGTCCAGGGACAGTCCAAGAGACCCAGTACTTC.

The CDR3 nucleotides read TGTGCCAGCATCAGGGGAACTGGGGCCAACGTCCTGACTTTC. Protein sequence: CASIRGTGANVLTF. The V and J genes are TRBV11-2 and TRBJ2-6, with a weak D call TRBD1 (6 bases). The CDR3 runs 14 residues. Germline V gives CDR1 SGHAT, CDR2 FQNNGV. Deletions cut 7 bases from V and 2 bases from J, with 9 bases between.

The CDR3 protein is CASSFTVSQPQHF. The CDR3 coding sequence is TGTGCCAGTAGTTTTACGGTTTCTCAGCCCCAGCATTTT. The chain has TRBV19 and TRBJ1-5; no clear D. The germline V and J ends were trimmed by 5 bases and 6 bases, with 11 bases remaining between them. Germline V gene lookup returns CDR1 LNHDA and CDR2 SQIVND (reference sequence). This CDR3 spans 13 amino acids. The complete variable domain, with remaining parts taken from reference TRBV19 and TRBJ1-5, reads DGGITQSPKYLFRKEGQNVTLSCEQNLNHDAMYWYRQDPGQGLRLIYYSQIVNDFQKGDIAEGYSVSREKKESFPLTVTSAQKNPTAFYLCASSFTVSQPQHFGDGTRLSIL.

The chain links TRBV13 to TRBJ1-3, with 8 bases fitting TRBD1. V gave up 5 bases and J gave up 6 bases; unmatched junction bases: 6. Germline-derived CDR1 and CDR2 are PRHDT and FYEKMQ (reference sequence). This CDR3 is 14 amino acids long. The CDR3 DNA follows: TGTGCCAGCAGCCTAGACAGGGGTGAAAACACCATATATTTT. It specifies CASSLDRGENTIYF.

The chain couples TRBV7-8 to TRBJ1-1; no firm D call. The germline V and J ends were trimmed by 6 bases and 0 bases, with 5 bases remaining between them. The CDR3 has 12 residues. The germline V gene has CDR1 SGHVS and CDR2 FQNEAQ. The CDR3 region has the DNA TGTGCCAGCAGTCCAATGAACACTGAAGCTTTCTTT. It specifies CASSPMNTEAFF.